Reported below is one T cell receptor beta chain. The antigen is not known. Profiled with immunoSEQ multiplex PCR; TCRdb holds only in-frame clones, not every one. The sample consists of tens of thousands of clones, under 95% of them appearing once. The record originates from a study of T cell responses to AZD1222 COVID-19 vaccine. Findings and limits, study-wide: Regions 160-218 and 743-854 held dominance among vaccine-associated CD4 TCRs, which spanned spike.

CDR1 is SGDLS, CDR2 YYNGEE, per germline. The CDR3 contains 12 residues. V shed 0 bases and J shed 10 bases, with 5 bases lying between them. The TCR sequence derives from an adult in good health. This material consisted of peripheral blood, taken on day 0 of MenACWY control vaccination. This chain joins TRBV9 and TRBJ1-6, with D unresolved. The CDR3 spells CASSVAGSPLHF. In DNA, the CDR3 is TGTGCCAGCAGCGTAGCCGGGTCACCCCTCCACTTT. Drawing the rest from reference TRBV9 and TRBJ1-6, the complete variable domain is DSGVTQTPKHLITATGQRVTLRCSPRSGDLSVYWYQQSLDQGLQFLIQYYNGEERAKGNILERFSAQQFPDLHSELNLSSLELGDSALYFCASSVAGSPLHFGNGTRLTVT.